This T cell receptor (beta chain) was sequenced during a study of OX40 agonist ivuxolimab in advanced cancers. Across the study: The mean age was roughly 60 years, ranging from roughly 23 to 79, with over 70% of participants male.

The study sampled blood at baseline, cycle 4 day 1, and cycle 7 day 1. Method: immunoSEQ multiplex PCR; TCRdb's copy keeps in-frame clones and lacks some. The sample lists some 44,000 clones; approximately 80% were seen once. Study results and limitations: On average, a greater number of expanded clones characterised CD8+ T cells relative to CD4+.

This clone was seen only once. The target antigen is unknown. Trimming took 8 bases from V and 0 from J, leaving 22 bases between them. CDR1 and CDR2 (germline): MDHEN, SYDVKM. The length of the CDR3 is 17 residues. The V gene is TRBV28, the J gene TRBJ1-1, with a possible D match to TRBD1 (5 bases). The source of this sequence is an adult with an advanced solid tumor such as melanoma, head and neck, liver or kidney cancer. Material: CD4+ or CD8+ T cells sorted from blood, obtained in a trial of the OX40 agonist ivuxolimab. For the CDR3, the DNA is TGTGCCAGCCAGGGACTTCGGCACTCCTTCATGAACACTGAAGCTTTCTTT. Its protein product is CASQGLRHSFMNTEAFF.